The 18 T cell receptor beta chains in this list originate from one sample, sequenced in a study of cytomegalovirus exposure and HLA in healthy donors. The PCR used 60 Vbeta and 13 Jbeta primers. Generated by immunoSEQ multiplex PCR, the TCRdb table keeps only in-frame clones and is missing some. The table records 75,000 to 100,000 clones, 55% to 80% of them present only once. Source material: PBMCs. Receptor source: a man aged 35-49 years in good health and CMV-seronegative.

The sample holds one count of this clone. The rearrangement joins TRBV7-9 to TRBJ2-7; 8 positions agree with TRBD2. The CDR3 is 17 amino acids. Germline V gives CDR1 SEHNR, CDR2 FQNEAQ (reference sequence). V was clipped by 2 bases and J by 3 bases; unmatched bases: 12. The CDR3 region has the DNA TGTGCCAGCAGCTTACCCGGGTTGATAGCGGGGTTCTACGAGCAGTACTTC. Its translation is CASSLPGLIAGFYEQYF.

This clone has more than one count but fewer than ten. This CDR3 reads CASSAHRGLREGNQPQHF. The CDR3 nucleotides are TGTGCCAGCAGCGCGCACAGGGGGCTGAGGGAGGGCAATCAGCCCCAGCATTTT. The J gene is TRBJ1-5, the V gene TRBV7-9; 9 bases line up with TRBD1. V was clipped by 5 bases and J by 2 bases; unmatched bases: 13. CDR3 length equals 18 residues. CDR1 SEHNR and CDR2 FQNEAQ come from the germline V gene (reference sequence).

In the case of this clone: This same CDR3 is encoded by further DNA sequences in the sample. This rearrangement joins TRBV19 to TRBJ2-3, with D perhaps matching TRBD1 (6 bases). CDR1 LNHDA and CDR2 SQIVND come from the germline V gene (reference sequence). V lost 4 bases to trimming and J lost 0 bases, with 8 bases between them. There are 14 residues in the CDR3. Here the CDR3 reads CASSRQGSTDTQYF. The CDR3 nucleotides read TGTGCCAGTAGTAGGCAGGGGAGCACAGATACGCAGTATTTT.

The chain's CDR3 is CASSHGDREYEQYF. The CDR3 DNA sequence: TGCGCCAGCAGCCACGGGGACAGGGAGTACGAGCAGTACTTC. This sequence joins TRBV5-1 and TRBJ2-7; 9 nucleotides match TRBD1. In germline, CDR1 is SGHRS, CDR2 YFSETQ. The CDR3 is 14 amino acids. J was trimmed by 4 bases and V by 4 bases; bases with no gene match: 6.

The J gene is TRBJ1-5, the V gene TRBV6-1; the match to TRBD1 covers 8 bases. Germline CDR1 MNHNS, CDR2 SASEGT. V was clipped by 3 bases and J by 6 bases; unmatched bases: 4. The CDR3 is 14 amino acids. The CDR3 loop is CASSDRGLGQPQHF. CDR3 DNA: TGTGCCAGCAGTGACAGGGGGCTCGGTCAGCCCCAGCATTTT.

The rearrangement links TRBV6-5 to TRBJ2-7; 13 nucleotides line up with TRBD2. V lost 5 bases to trimming and J lost 6 bases; unmatched junction nucleotides: 4. The CDR3 consists of 14 residues. Germline CDR1 and CDR2: MNHEY and SVGAGI. The CDR3 DNA sequence: TGTGCCAGCAGTAGGGGACTAGCGGGGACCGAGCAGTACGTC. Its protein product is CASSRGLAGTEQYV.

This chain connects TRBV5-1 to TRBJ1-1; D is ambiguous. CDR1 is SGHRS and CDR2 is YFSETQ in the germline V gene. This CDR3 is 14 amino acids long. Trimming shortened V by 4 bases and J by 6 bases, and 16 bases separated the two germline ends. CDR3 protein: CASSLTSSFAEAFF. CDR3 nucleotide sequence: TGCGCCAGCAGCCTTACTAGTAGCTTTGCTGAAGCTTTCTTT.

This clone was counted a few times. The chain employs TRBV5-1 and TRBJ2-7; no clear D. The germline V and J ends were trimmed by 3 bases and 1 base, with 14 bases remaining between them. Germline V lookup: CDR1 SGHRS, CDR2 YFSETQ. This CDR3 has 15 residues. The CDR3 loop is CASSYSGLISYEQYF. The CDR3 DNA reads TGCGCCAGCAGCTATTCTGGGCTCATATCCTACGAGCAGTACTTC. The whole variable domain, filled in from reference TRBV5-1 and TRBJ2-7, reads KAGVTQTPRYLIKTRGQQVTLSCSPISGHRSVSWYQQTPGQGLQFLFEYFSETQRNKGNFPGRFSGRQFSNSRSEMNVSTLELGDSALYLCASSYSGLISYEQYFGPGTRLTVT.

The chain carries TRBV7-9 and TRBJ2-5, with a possible D match to TRBD2 (5 bases). V was clipped by 3 bases and J by 4 bases, with 12 bases between them. The CDR3 contains 14 residues. The germline V gene encodes CDR1 SEHNR and CDR2 FQNEAQ (reference sequence). CDR3 region: CASSLRATRETQYF. Here the CDR3 DNA reads TGTGCCAGCAGCTTGAGGGCGACGAGAGAGACCCAGTACTTC. Full variable domain (remainder filled in from reference TRBV7-9 and TRBJ2-5): DTGVSQNPRHKITKRGQNVTFRCDPISEHNRLYWYRQTLGQGPEFLTYFQNEAQLEKSRLLSDRFSAERPKGSFSTLEIQRTEQGDSAMYLCASSLRATRETQYFGPGTRLLVL.

This clone was seen once. The CDR3 DNA is TGTGCCAGCAGCTCTAGCGGGGGCCGGTACAATGAGCAGTTCTTC. Encoded protein: CASSSSGGRYNEQFF. The chain links TRBV11-2 to TRBJ2-1, with TRBD2 matching over 10 bases. V shed 4 bases and J 4 bases; nucleotides not matched to a gene: 4. The CDR3 is made up of 15 amino acids. Per germline, CDR1 SGHAT and CDR2 FQNNGV.

Points on this clone: Germline is not matched at one junction end, which may reflect a read error. The gene calls are TRBV2 and TRBJ2-7, with D perhaps matching TRBD1 (5 bases). Germline-derived CDR1 and CDR2 are SNHLY and FYNNEI. The CDR3 runs to 14 residues. Written as DNA, the CDR3 is TGTGCCAGCAGGACGGTCCAGGGTAGCCACGACCAGTACTTC. It is translated as CASRTVQGSHDQYF.

This chain uses TRBV15 with TRBJ1-5, with D possibly being TRBD1 (6 bases). Germline values: CDR1 LNHNV, CDR2 YYDKDF (reference sequence). The CDR3 totals 14 residues. The V end lost 3 bases, the J end lost 5 bases, and 11 bases lay between the germline ends. The chain's CDR3 is CATSSRDTDQPQHF. In DNA form, the CDR3 reads TGTGCCACCAGCAGCCGGGACACCGATCAGCCCCAGCATTTT.

This clone has a count of ten or more. The J gene is TRBJ2-7, the V gene TRBV6-5, with 11 bases aligning to TRBD2. Germline-derived CDR1 and CDR2 are MNHEY and SVGAGI. Trimming took 6 bases from V and 7 from J; bases not matched to a gene: 8. The CDR3 covers 14 residues. CDR3 bases: TGTGCCAGCAGGCTAGCGGGGGGCTCCGCTGAGCAGTACTTC. Translation gives CASRLAGGSAEQYF.

This chain links TRBV10-3 with TRBJ1-1, with 10 bases lining up with TRBD1. The CDR3 extends over 14 amino acids. V dropped 6 bases and J dropped 7; count of bases not matched to a gene: 8. The germline CDR1 and CDR2 sequences are ENHRY and SYGVKD. In DNA form, the CDR3 reads TGTGCCATCAGGAAAGGACAGGGGGGCCTTGAAGCTTTCTTT. Amino acid sequence: CAIRKGQGGLEAFF.

The V and J genes are TRBV25-1 and TRBJ2-5; 7 bases are a match to TRBD1. Per the germline V gene, CDR1 is MGHDK and CDR2 is SYGVNS. The CDR3 length is 13 residues. After removal of 6 bases from V and 1 base from J, the junction contained 2 bases not matched to a gene. The CDR3 loop is CASRGDSQETQYF. CDR3 sequence (DNA): TGTGCCAGCAGGGGGGACAGCCAAGAGACCCAGTACTTC.

V is TRBV5-1 and J is TRBJ1-1; 9 bases map to TRBD1. Germline CDR1 SGHRS, CDR2 YFSETQ. The CDR3 runs to 15 residues. The trim removed 5 bases at V and 1 base at J, leaving 6 bases unmatched. The CDR3 bases are TGCGCCAGCAGGCTACAGGGGGCGTCGAACACTGAAGCTTTCTTT. It encodes CASRLQGASNTEAFF.

This chain joins TRBV7-2 and TRBJ2-7; D unclear. The V and J ends lost 1 base and 3 bases respectively, with 10 bases between them. Germline assignment: CDR1 SGHTA and CDR2 FQGNSA. The CDR3 totals 14 residues. The CDR3 DNA is TGTGCCAGCAGCTTAGGGAGTTTAGGCTACGAGCAGTACTTC. The encoded protein is CASSLGSLGYEQYF.

To note about this clone: The sample carries other DNA sequences with the same CDR3. The chain joins TRBV14 to TRBJ1-1; TRBD1 matches at 8 bases. V gave up 3 bases and J gave up 3 bases; unmatched junction bases: 3. The CDR3 runs 14 residues. The germline gives CDR1 SGHDN, CDR2 FVKESK. CDR3 in DNA: TGTGCCAGCAGCCAGCTGGACAGGGACACTGAAGCTTTCTTT. As protein: CASSQLDRDTEAFF.